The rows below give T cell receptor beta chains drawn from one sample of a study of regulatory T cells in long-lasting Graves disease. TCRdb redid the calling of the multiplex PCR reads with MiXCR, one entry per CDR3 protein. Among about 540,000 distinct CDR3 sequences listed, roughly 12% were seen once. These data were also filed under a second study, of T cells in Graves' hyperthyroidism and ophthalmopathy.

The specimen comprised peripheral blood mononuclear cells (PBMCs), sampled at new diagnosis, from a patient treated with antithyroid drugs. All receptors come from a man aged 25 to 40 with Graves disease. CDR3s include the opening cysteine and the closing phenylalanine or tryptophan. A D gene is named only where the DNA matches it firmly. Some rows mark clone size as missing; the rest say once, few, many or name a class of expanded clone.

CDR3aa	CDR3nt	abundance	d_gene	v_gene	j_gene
CASGGGAVSGANVLTF	TGTGCCAGCGGGGGGGGGGCGGTCTCTGGGGCCAACGTCCTGACTTTC	many	.	TRBV28	TRBJ2-6
CASSLSQGTYNSPLHF	TGTGCCAGCAGTTTATCACAGGGAACCTATAATTCACCCCTCCACTTT	few	.	TRBV27	TRBJ1-6
CASSLGGHYEQYF	TGTGCCAGCAGCTTAGGGGGCCACTACGAGCAGTACTTC	many	.	TRBV7-2	TRBJ2-7
CASSETWGTQYF	TGTGCCAGCAGCGAGACCTGGGGCACGCAGTATTTT	many	.	TRBV12-3/TRBV12-4	TRBJ2-3
CASGSGTGRGEQYF	TGTGCTAGTGGTTCTGGGACAGGGAGAGGGGAGCAGTACTTC	many	TRBD1	TRBV12-5	TRBJ2-7
CSAEGQGFTDTQYF	TGCAGCGCAGAAGGGCAGGGATTCACAGATACGCAGTATTTT	.	.	TRBV29-1	TRBJ2-3
CASSSYLQEEGYEQYF	TGTGCCAGCAGCTCCTATCTCCAGGAGGAGGGCTACGAGCAGTACTTC	few	.	TRBV7-9	TRBJ2-7
CSARDGEVLSYEQYF	TGCAGTGCTAGAGATGGGGAGGTTTTAAGCTACGAGCAGTACTTC	many	.	TRBV20-1	TRBJ2-7
CASSLALQKIYGYTF	TGTGCCAGCAGCTTAGCCTTGCAGAAGATCTATGGCTACACCTTC	few	.	TRBV7-2	TRBJ1-2
CASSFYRKNTEAFF	TGTGCCAGCAGTTTTTACAGGAAGAACACTGAAGCTTTCTTT	once	.	TRBV6-2/TRBV6-3	TRBJ1-1
CSVQLGLAGGGAKNIQYF	TGCAGCGTTCAACTCGGACTAGCGGGAGGGGGGGCCAAAAACATTCAGTACTTC	many	TRBD2	TRBV29-1	TRBJ2-4
CATSIGYTGELFF	TGTGCCACCAGTATCGGCTACACCGGGGAGCTGTTTTTT	few	.	TRBV24-1	TRBJ2-2
CASSPRLAGESLNNEQFF	TGTGCCAGCAGCCCGCGACTAGCGGGAGAGAGCCTAAACAATGAGCAGTTCTTC	many	TRBD2	TRBV7-2	TRBJ2-1
CAWSPRLRYEWQYF	TGTGCCTGGAGTCCAAGGCTCCGCTACGAGTGGCAGTACTTC	many	.	TRBV30	TRBJ2-7
CASSADRFDTQYF	TGTGCCAGCAGCGCTGACAGGTTCGATACGCAGTATTTT	many	.	TRBV7-2	TRBJ2-3
CASSSHEQFF	TGTGCCAGCAGTTCACATGAGCAGTTCTTC	many	.	TRBV2	TRBJ2-1
CASSPRDRADTQYF	TGTGCCAGCAGTCCCCGAGACAGGGCAGATACGCAGTATTTT	many	TRBD1	TRBV27	TRBJ2-3
CASGGARSYEQYF	TGTGCCAGCGGGGGGGCCCGCTCCTACGAGCAGTACTTC	many	.	TRBV6-1	TRBJ2-7
CASSLGERGYEQFF	TGTGCCAGCAGCTTAGGCGAGAGGGGCTATGAGCAGTTCTTC	many	.	TRBV13	TRBJ2-1
CAWRGTGSNEKLFF	TGTGCCTGGAGAGGTACAGGATCTAATGAAAAACTGTTTTTT	.	.	TRBV30	TRBJ1-4
CASRGEWGELFF	TGTGCCAGCAGAGGGGAGTGGGGGGAGCTGTTTTTT	many	.	TRBV5-5	TRBJ2-2
CASKGQARAQYF	TGTGCCAGCAAGGGACAGGCAAGGGCCCAGTACTTC	many	TRBD1	TRBV2	TRBJ2-5
CASSHAGGPRSGNTIYF	TGTGCCAGCAGCCATGCAGGGGGGCCGCGCTCTGGAAACACCATATATTTT	.	TRBD1	TRBV3-1	TRBJ1-3
CASFWVSGSSYNEQFF	TGTGCCAGCTTTTGGGTTAGCGGGAGCTCCTACAATGAGCAGTTCTTC	many	TRBD2	TRBV12-3/TRBV12-4	TRBJ2-1
CASSPRAAGGETYEQYF	TGTGCCAGCAGCCCCCGCGCTGCGGGAGGTGAAACCTACGAGCAGTACTTC	many	TRBD2	TRBV9	TRBJ2-7
CASSGRDRSTDTQYF	TGTGCCAGCAGTGGCCGGGACAGGAGCACAGATACGCAGTATTTT	.	TRBD1	TRBV25-1	TRBJ2-3
CASSFAGGSGYTF	TGTGCCAGCAGTTTTGCAGGGGGCAGTGGCTACACCTTC	many	TRBD1	TRBV27	TRBJ1-2
CAWPRRTGVGNTEAFF	TGTGCCTGGCCCCGACGAACAGGGGTCGGGAACACTGAAGCTTTCTTT	.	TRBD1	TRBV30	TRBJ1-1
CASSQDRVWQYF	TGTGCCAGCAGCCAAGATCGAGTGTGGCAGTACTTC	.	.	TRBV3-1	TRBJ2-7
CASTAGTGFSGYTF	TGTGCCAGCACGGCCGGGACAGGGTTTAGCGGCTACACCTTC	.	TRBD1	TRBV6-1	TRBJ1-2
CSVEGVDLSYEQYF	TGCAGCGTTGAGGGAGTCGACCTCTCCTACGAGCAGTACTTC	.	.	TRBV29-1	TRBJ2-7
CASSLEFVNYNEQFF	TGTGCCAGCAGCTTAGAGTTTGTTAATTACAATGAGCAGTTCTTC	few	.	TRBV7-8	TRBJ2-1
CASSLDRLEGQPQHF	TGTGCCAGCAGCTTAGATCGGTTAGAGGGGCAGCCCCAGCATTTT	.	.	TRBV11-2	TRBJ1-5
CASSPTEGANYGYTF	TGTGCCAGCAGCCCAACAGAGGGGGCTAACTATGGCTACACCTTC	.	.	TRBV4-2	TRBJ1-2
CASISGDRNTEAFF	TGTGCCAGCATTTCCGGGGATAGGAACACTGAAGCTTTCTTT	few	.	TRBV12-3/TRBV12-4	TRBJ1-1
CSARSIGMFHGRGGETQYF	TGCAGTGCTAGATCGATCGGAATGTTTCACGGCAGGGGGGGAGAGACCCAGTACTTC	few	.	TRBV20-1	TRBJ2-5
CASSSDSSNTGELFF	TGTGCCAGCAGTTCAGACAGTTCGAACACCGGGGAGCTGTTTTTT	.	.	TRBV12-3/TRBV12-4	TRBJ2-2
CASSMFLTRDEQYF	TGTGCCAGTAGTATGTTCCTAACCAGGGACGAGCAGTACTTC	.	.	TRBV19	TRBJ2-7
CASGRSYDEQYF	TGTGCCAGCGGGAGGAGTTACGACGAGCAGTACTTC	many	.	TRBV11-2	TRBJ2-7
CASSSYRGTEAFF	TGTGCCAGCAGCTCTTACAGGGGCACTGAAGCTTTCTTT	many	TRBD1	TRBV12-3/TRBV12-4	TRBJ1-1
CASGPGQGSINEQFF	TGTGCTAGTGGTCCCGGACAGGGGAGCATAAATGAGCAGTTCTTC	many	TRBD1	TRBV12-5	TRBJ2-1
CASSGRTSGSGKTQYF	TGTGCCAGCAGTGGGAGGACTAGCGGGAGTGGGAAGACCCAGTACTTC	many	TRBD2	TRBV2	TRBJ2-5
CASIRGRGQETQYF	TGTGCCAGCATACGGGGAAGGGGTCAAGAGACCCAGTACTTC	many	.	TRBV2	TRBJ2-5
CASSSSASYGYTF	TGTGCCAGCAGCTCATCAGCGTCCTATGGCTACACCTTC	.	.	TRBV7-9	TRBJ1-2
CASSLVHKIQETQYF	TGTGCCAGCAGCTTAGTCCACAAGATACAAGAGACCCAGTACTTC	many	.	TRBV11-2	TRBJ2-5
CSARLSTSYNEQFF	TGCAGTGCTAGACTTTCCACCTCCTACAATGAGCAGTTCTTC	many	.	TRBV20-1	TRBJ2-1
CATSRDAGTGSDEQYF	TGTGCCACCAGCAGAGACGCCGGGACAGGGTCAGACGAGCAGTACTTC	many	TRBD1	TRBV15	TRBJ2-7
CASSSGGTSEKLFF	TGCGCCAGCAGCTCTGGAGGGACGAGCGAAAAACTGTTTTTT	.	.	TRBV5-1	TRBJ1-4
CAWRGTSRYEQYF	TGTGCCTGGAGGGGGACTAGCAGGTACGAGCAGTACTTC	.	TRBD2	TRBV30	TRBJ2-7
CASSSGVELAGNSNTGELFF	TGTGCCAGCAGTTCCGGGGTTGAACTAGCGGGAAATTCGAACACCGGGGAGCTGTTTTTT	many	TRBD2	TRBV12-3/TRBV12-4	TRBJ2-2
CASSLAQDRGGQPQHF	TGTGCCAGCAGCTTAGCCCAGGACAGGGGAGGTCAGCCCCAGCATTTT	many	TRBD1	TRBV7-8	TRBJ1-5
CSVLYTEAFF	TGCAGCGTCCTCTATACTGAAGCTTTCTTT	many	.	TRBV29-1	TRBJ1-1
CASSYFPAADTQYF	TGTGCCAGCAGTTACTTTCCGGCCGCGGATACGCAGTATTTT	many	.	TRBV6-5	TRBJ2-3
CACSLGKTGELFF	TGTGCCTGCAGCCTGGGTAAAACGGGGGAGCTGTTTTTT	.	.	TRBV3-1	TRBJ2-2
CASSSHGGRVETQYF	TGTGCCAGCAGTTCCCACGGGGGCAGGGTCGAGACCCAGTACTTC	many	.	TRBV6-5	TRBJ2-5
CASSPTAGGDTQYF	TGCGCCAGCAGCCCAACCGCCGGGGGGGATACGCAGTATTTT	many	TRBD2	TRBV5-1	TRBJ2-3
CASSPTNDRGNGYTF	TGTGCCAGCAGTCCGACAAATGACAGGGGGAATGGCTACACCTTC	many	TRBD1	TRBV12-3/TRBV12-4	TRBJ1-2